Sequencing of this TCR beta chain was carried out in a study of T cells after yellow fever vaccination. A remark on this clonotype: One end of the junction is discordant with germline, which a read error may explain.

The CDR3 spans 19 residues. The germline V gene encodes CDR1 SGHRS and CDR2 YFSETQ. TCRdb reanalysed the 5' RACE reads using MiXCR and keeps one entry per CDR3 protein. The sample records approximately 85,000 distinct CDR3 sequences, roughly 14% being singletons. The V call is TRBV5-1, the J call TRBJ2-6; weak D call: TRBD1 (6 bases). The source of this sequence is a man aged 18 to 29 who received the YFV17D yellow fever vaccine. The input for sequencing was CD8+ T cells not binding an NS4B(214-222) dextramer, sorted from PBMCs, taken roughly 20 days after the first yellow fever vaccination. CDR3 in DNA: TGCGCCAGCAGCTTGGCCCTACAGGGTGGATATTCAGGGGCCAACATCCTGACTTTC. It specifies CASSLALQGGYSGANILTF.